The 23 T cell receptor beta chains below all came from one sample that was sequenced in a study of T cells after posttransplantation cyclophosphamide (dated by TCRdb to 2016 to 2017). Library prep was done by the immunoSEQ multiplex PCR assay. Held by TCRdb, this immuneACCESS table contains in-frame sequences only and omits some clones. Under half of the omission traces to an unresolved V gene where checked; the cause of the rest is unknown. The data for this sample show 44,000 or so clones, each detected more than once. The ten largest clones represent about 2.2% of the sample. Sequenced: PBMCs. The receptors were sampled from a middle-aged man in good health, CMV-negative, and a related stem cell transplant donor.

This clone was counted between two and nine times. This chain connects TRBV19 to TRBJ2-5, with D perhaps TRBD1 (5 bases). The assigned J gene may be wrong: the sequence end matches TRBJ2-7 better. This CDR3 has 14 amino acids. Germline V gives CDR1 LNHDA, CDR2 SQIVND (reference sequence). In nucleotides, the CDR3 is TGTGCCAGTAGTCCCTCCATCGACAGTACCGAGCAGTACTTC. It encodes CASSPSIDSTEQYF.

This clone has at least ten counts. The CDR3 region is CASSLNRDSGYGYTF. CDR3 nucleotides: TGCGCCAGCAGCCTTAACCGGGACTCCGGCTATGGCTACACCTTC. The rearrangement joins TRBV4-1 to TRBJ1-2, with TRBD1 as a possible D gene (5 bases). This CDR3 is 15 amino acids long. Germline V lookup: CDR1 MGHRA, CDR2 YSYEKL. V was clipped by 4 bases and J by 4 bases, with 16 bases between them.

The chain carries TRBV6-5 and TRBJ1-1; D is perhaps TRBD1 (6 bases). Trimming took 6 bases from V and 7 from J, leaving 21 bases between them. The CDR3 contains 15 residues. Germline V gene lookup returns CDR1 MNHEY and CDR2 SVGAGI. The CDR3: CASRDPYEGVGEAFF. CDR3 DNA sequence: TGTGCCAGCAGGGATCCCTACGAGGGGGTGGGTGAAGCTTTCTTT.

This clone was seen at least ten times. The V and J genes are TRBV5-5 and TRBJ2-2, with TRBD1 identical over 9 bases. After removal of 2 bases from V and 8 bases from J, the junction contained 10 bases not matched to a gene. The CDR3 is 16 amino acids. CDR1 is SGHKS and CDR2 is YYEKEE in the germline V gene (reference sequence). The CDR3 loop reads CASSFRSDRGVGELFF. CDR3 DNA sequence: TGTGCCAGCAGCTTTCGCTCGGACAGGGGTGTTGGGGAGCTGTTTTTT.

This clone was detected ten times or more. CDR3: CASSQWRLLNTEAFF. CDR3 in DNA: TGTGCCAGCAGCCAATGGAGACTGTTGAACACTGAAGCTTTCTTT. V is TRBV14 and J is TRBJ1-1; D remains unclear. The CDR3 spans 15 residues. Germline CDR1 SGHDN, CDR2 FVKESK. V shed 2 bases and J shed 0 bases, with 10 bases lying between them.

This clone was seen many times. J is TRBJ1-5 and V is TRBV7-9, with D possibly being TRBD1 (6 bases). The CDR3 runs to 11 residues. Germline CDR1 and CDR2: SEHNR and FQNEAQ (reference sequence). Deletions cut 4 bases from V and 11 bases from J, with 9 bases between. CDR3 amino acids: CASSSQGAQHF. Written as DNA, the CDR3 is TGTGCCAGCAGCTCACAGGGAGCCCAGCATTTT.

A few counts support this clone. This rearrangement joins TRBV6-6 to TRBJ1-1; D may be TRBD1 (5 bases). This CDR3 comprises 15 residues. Trimming removed 5 bases from V and 5 bases from J, with 18 bases in between. The V gene's germline CDR1 is MNHNY and CDR2 SVGAGI (reference sequence). CDR3 nucleotides: TGTGCCAGCAGTCTTTCCCGACAGCCTGAGACTGAAGCTTTCTTT. This gives the protein CASSLSRQPETEAFF.

This clone was counted many times. The chain is built from TRBV9 and TRBJ1-1; weak D call: TRBD1 (6 bases). The length of the CDR3 is 15 residues. From germline, CDR1 is SGDLS and CDR2 YYNGEE. V was cut by 3 bases and J by 1 base, with 13 bases left in between. The CDR3 nucleotides are TGTGCCAGCAGCGACACAGGGTGGACGAACACTGAAGCTTTCTTT. Its protein product is CASSDTGWTNTEAFF.

This clone was observed many times. The chain links TRBV7-9 to TRBJ2-1, with a weak D call TRBD2 (6 bases). Trimming cost V 0 bases and J 8 bases, with 17 bases left between them. There are 16 residues in the CDR3. CDR1 is SEHNR and CDR2 is FQNEAQ in the germline V gene (reference sequence). CDR3 region: CASSLAQGGRLDEQFF. As DNA, the CDR3 is TGTGCCAGCAGCTTAGCCCAGGGAGGTCGATTGGATGAGCAGTTCTTC. The full variable domain, in which reference TRBV7-9 and TRBJ2-1 provide the parts outside the CDR3, is DTGVSQNPRHKITKRGQNVTFRCDPISEHNRLYWYRQTLGQGPEFLTYFQNEAQLEKSRLLSDRFSAERPKGSFSTLEIQRTEQGDSAMYLCASSLAQGGRLDEQFFGPGTRLTVL.

The sample holds many counts of this clone. A read error may account for a junction end that differs from germline. The gene calls are TRBV7-7 and TRBJ2-3; the D gene could be TRBD1 or TRBD2 (6 bases each). CDR3 length: 15 residues. Germline lookup yields CDR1 SSHAT and CDR2 FNYEAQ (reference sequence). CDR3 protein: CASSLAVGATDTQYF. The CDR3 DNA is TGTGCTAGCAGCTTAGCGGTGGGGGCAACAGATACGCAGTATTTT. Full variable domain (outside the CDR3, taken from reference TRBV7-7 and TRBJ2-3): GAGVSQSPRYKVTKRGQDVTLRCDPISSHATLYWYQQALGQGPEFLTYFNYEAQPDKSGLPSDRFSAERPEGSISTLTIQRTEQRDSAMYRCASSLAVGATDTQYFGPGTRLTVL.

At least ten counts were recorded for this clone. This chain connects TRBV7-2 to TRBJ2-3; TRBD1 is a possible D gene (6 bases). In germline, CDR1 is SGHTA, CDR2 FQGNSA. V was clipped by 1 base and J by 2 bases, with 10 bases between them. The CDR3 extends over 15 amino acids. The CDR3: CASSLVGQLTDTQYF. Written as DNA, the CDR3 is TGTGCCAGCAGCTTAGTTGGACAGCTCACAGATACGCAGTATTTT.

This clone was counted at least ten times. The V and J genes are TRBV18 and TRBJ2-7; 11 positions agree with TRBD1. Unmatched junction bases numbered 21, after V lost 6 bases and J lost 2 bases. This CDR3 contains 20 residues. CDR1 is KGHSH and CDR2 is LQKENI in the germline V gene. The CDR3 DNA reads TGTGCCAGCTCGCTGTATGGACAGGGGGCGTTTTTGACTATTACCTACGAGCAGTACTTC. This gives the protein CASSLYGQGAFLTITYEQYF.

This clone turned up a few times. This chain uses TRBV28 with TRBJ2-5, with D perhaps matching TRBD1 (5 bases). Gene TRBJ2-7 matches the end of the DNA better, so the J call may be wrong. The CDR3 runs 14 residues. CDR1 and CDR2 from the germline V gene are MDHEN and SYDVKM. The CDR3: CASSLIRDSDEQYF. In nucleotides, the CDR3 is TGTGCCAGCAGTTTAATCAGGGATAGTGACGAGCAGTACTTC.

This clone showed up many times. The chain couples TRBV4-1 to TRBJ2-1; 7 bases match TRBD2. Looked up from germline, CDR1 is MGHRA and CDR2 is YSYEKL. After removal of 0 bases from V and 7 bases from J, the junction contained 6 bases not matched to a gene. The CDR3 extends over 15 amino acids. The CDR3 is CASSQDGREKNEQFF. The CDR3 region has the DNA TGCGCCAGCAGCCAAGATGGGAGGGAGAAGAATGAGCAGTTCTTC.

This clone showed up many times. The genes are TRBV6-6 and TRBJ2-3, with a tentative D call TRBD1 (6 bases). Germline V gene sequence: CDR1 MNHNY, CDR2 SVGAGI (reference sequence). With 6 bases removed from V and 2 bases from J, the gap between germline ends came to 12 bases. The CDR3 totals 14 residues. The CDR3 nucleotides are TGTGCCAGCAGAACGACAGGAGACACAGATACGCAGTATTTT. It specifies CASRTTGDTDTQYF.

This clone was detected many times. The rearrangement joins TRBV6-5 to TRBJ1-4; 8 nucleotides match TRBD1. Trimming cost V 6 bases and J 5 bases; bases outside gene matches: 5. Germline values: CDR1 MNHEY, CDR2 SVGAGI. This CDR3 spans 14 amino acids. CDR3 sequence: CASRKQGENEKLFF. CDR3 in DNA: TGTGCCAGCAGAAAACAGGGGGAGAATGAAAAACTGTTTTTT.

This clone was picked up many times. V gene TRBV7-8 combines with J gene TRBJ2-2; TRBD2 aligns across 8 bases. Germline CDR1 is SGHVS and CDR2 is FQNEAQ. The CDR3 runs to 16 residues. J was trimmed by 6 bases and V by 1 base; bases with no gene match: 7. Written as DNA, the CDR3 is TGTGCCAGCAGCTTAGTCGGCGGGAGGATGTCCGGGGAGCTGTTTTTT. Amino acid sequence: CASSLVGGRMSGELFF.

This clone was found many times. J is TRBJ1-1 and V is TRBV18; weak D call: TRBD1 (5 bases). The CDR3 extends over 14 amino acids. In germline, CDR1 is KGHSH, CDR2 LQKENI. V lost 7 bases to trimming and J lost 1 base, with 13 bases between them. The CDR3 sequence is CASFQLGANTEAFF. The CDR3 region has the DNA TGTGCCAGCTTTCAGCTAGGGGCGAACACTGAAGCTTTCTTT.

This clone was seen many times. CDR3 nucleotides: TGTGCCTGGAACACAGGGAATCAGCCCCAGCATTTT. Its protein is CAWNTGNQPQHF. V is TRBV30 and J is TRBJ1-5; maybe TRBD1 (6 bases). The CDR3 sequence is 12 residues long. The germline V gene encodes CDR1 GTSNPN and CDR2 SVGIG (reference sequence). Trimming shortened V by 4 bases and J by 4 bases, and 8 bases separated the two germline ends.

This clone was counted ten times or more. The genes are TRBV6-1 and TRBJ1-5, with 11 bases lining up with TRBD1. Germline V gene lookup returns CDR1 MNHNS and CDR2 SASEGT. The CDR3 runs 15 residues. V dropped 4 bases and J dropped 6; count of bases not matched to a gene: 5. CDR3 nucleotides: TGTGCCAGCAGTGCGGGACAGGGGGTAATTCAGCCCCAGCATTTT. Its protein product is CASSAGQGVIQPQHF.

This clone was picked up many times. V and J are TRBV28 and TRBJ2-7; 15 positions agree with TRBD2. Looked up from germline, CDR1 is MDHEN and CDR2 is SYDVKM. This CDR3 spans 17 amino acids. Losses at the gene ends were 7 bases for V and 3 bases for J; bases not matched to a gene: 10. The CDR3: CASTGGTSGRLSYEQYF. In nucleotides, the CDR3 is TGTGCCAGCACGGGCGGGACTAGCGGGAGGCTGAGCTACGAGCAGTACTTC.

This clone was detected ten times or more. V is TRBV27 and J is TRBJ2-4; D uncertain. This CDR3 is built from 14 residues. Germline CDR1 reads MNHEY; CDR2 reads SMNVEV (reference sequence). Trimming took 5 bases from V and 0 from J, leaving 8 bases between them. The CDR3 loop is CASSQSEAKNIQYF. The DNA of the CDR3 is TGTGCCAGCAGTCAAAGCGAAGCCAAAAACATTCAGTACTTC.

The sample holds many counts of this clone. V gene TRBV28 combines with J gene TRBJ2-7; a possible D gene is TRBD2 (6 bases). V was clipped by 5 bases and J by 2 bases, with 13 bases between them. The CDR3 runs 14 residues. Germline CDR1 is MDHEN and CDR2 is SYDVKM. CDR3 in amino acids: CASSPGVFPYEQYF. The CDR3 bases are TGTGCCAGCAGTCCGGGGGTCTTCCCCTACGAGCAGTACTTC.